Reported below is one T cell receptor (beta chain). These data come from a study of blood T cell repertoires in COVID-19. The assay was immunoSEQ multiplex PCR, and TCRdb's table has in-frame clones only and misses some. Here the sample spans about 350,000 clones, more than 70% being singletons. V was clipped by 4 bases and J by 5 bases; unmatched bases: 6. CDR1 is SGHRS and CDR2 is YFSETQ in the germline V gene. The CDR3 has 15 residues. The sequenced material came from peripheral blood. The chain is built from TRBV5-1 and TRBJ1-4; 9 bases are a match to TRBD1. The sequence came from an older woman with COVID-19, enrolled during active disease. CDR3 nucleotide sequence: TGCGCCAGCAGCCAACAGGGGGCGCTGAATGAAAAACTGTTTTTT. It specifies CASSQQGALNEKLFF.